In its sample, the clone carrying this T cell receptor (beta chain) ranks as medium-sized. Antigen unknown. This entry comes from a study of T cells after posttransplantation cyclophosphamide. Repertoires were generated with immunoSEQ multiplex PCR, while TCRdb's copy carries only in-frame clones and drops some. Singletons are absent from the sample, which has a few thousand clones. A marrow graft followed busulfan-fludarabine conditioning, with cyclophosphamide on days +3 and +4. General observations from the study: TRB overlap between skin or GI tissue T cells and blood was limited. Recipient CMV seropositivity and CMV reactivation strongly tracked TRB clonality.

Trimming pared 6 bases from V and 13 bases from J, leaving 10 bases between. Germline V gene sequence: CDR1 DFQATT, CDR2 SNEGSKA (reference sequence). The CDR3 extends over 9 amino acids. This TCR was recovered from a male patient aged 55 to 69 who received an allogeneic stem cell transplant from a related donor and was CMV-positive. The graft donor may have given rise to some T cells. The V gene is TRBV20-1, the J gene TRBJ2-1, with D possibly matching TRBD2 (6 bases). Sequenced material: PBMCs, taken after allogeneic stem cell transplant with posttransplant cyclophosphamide. The CDR3 nucleotides are TGCAGTGCCGGGGGAGGACAGTTCTTC. Protein sequence: CSAGGGQFF.